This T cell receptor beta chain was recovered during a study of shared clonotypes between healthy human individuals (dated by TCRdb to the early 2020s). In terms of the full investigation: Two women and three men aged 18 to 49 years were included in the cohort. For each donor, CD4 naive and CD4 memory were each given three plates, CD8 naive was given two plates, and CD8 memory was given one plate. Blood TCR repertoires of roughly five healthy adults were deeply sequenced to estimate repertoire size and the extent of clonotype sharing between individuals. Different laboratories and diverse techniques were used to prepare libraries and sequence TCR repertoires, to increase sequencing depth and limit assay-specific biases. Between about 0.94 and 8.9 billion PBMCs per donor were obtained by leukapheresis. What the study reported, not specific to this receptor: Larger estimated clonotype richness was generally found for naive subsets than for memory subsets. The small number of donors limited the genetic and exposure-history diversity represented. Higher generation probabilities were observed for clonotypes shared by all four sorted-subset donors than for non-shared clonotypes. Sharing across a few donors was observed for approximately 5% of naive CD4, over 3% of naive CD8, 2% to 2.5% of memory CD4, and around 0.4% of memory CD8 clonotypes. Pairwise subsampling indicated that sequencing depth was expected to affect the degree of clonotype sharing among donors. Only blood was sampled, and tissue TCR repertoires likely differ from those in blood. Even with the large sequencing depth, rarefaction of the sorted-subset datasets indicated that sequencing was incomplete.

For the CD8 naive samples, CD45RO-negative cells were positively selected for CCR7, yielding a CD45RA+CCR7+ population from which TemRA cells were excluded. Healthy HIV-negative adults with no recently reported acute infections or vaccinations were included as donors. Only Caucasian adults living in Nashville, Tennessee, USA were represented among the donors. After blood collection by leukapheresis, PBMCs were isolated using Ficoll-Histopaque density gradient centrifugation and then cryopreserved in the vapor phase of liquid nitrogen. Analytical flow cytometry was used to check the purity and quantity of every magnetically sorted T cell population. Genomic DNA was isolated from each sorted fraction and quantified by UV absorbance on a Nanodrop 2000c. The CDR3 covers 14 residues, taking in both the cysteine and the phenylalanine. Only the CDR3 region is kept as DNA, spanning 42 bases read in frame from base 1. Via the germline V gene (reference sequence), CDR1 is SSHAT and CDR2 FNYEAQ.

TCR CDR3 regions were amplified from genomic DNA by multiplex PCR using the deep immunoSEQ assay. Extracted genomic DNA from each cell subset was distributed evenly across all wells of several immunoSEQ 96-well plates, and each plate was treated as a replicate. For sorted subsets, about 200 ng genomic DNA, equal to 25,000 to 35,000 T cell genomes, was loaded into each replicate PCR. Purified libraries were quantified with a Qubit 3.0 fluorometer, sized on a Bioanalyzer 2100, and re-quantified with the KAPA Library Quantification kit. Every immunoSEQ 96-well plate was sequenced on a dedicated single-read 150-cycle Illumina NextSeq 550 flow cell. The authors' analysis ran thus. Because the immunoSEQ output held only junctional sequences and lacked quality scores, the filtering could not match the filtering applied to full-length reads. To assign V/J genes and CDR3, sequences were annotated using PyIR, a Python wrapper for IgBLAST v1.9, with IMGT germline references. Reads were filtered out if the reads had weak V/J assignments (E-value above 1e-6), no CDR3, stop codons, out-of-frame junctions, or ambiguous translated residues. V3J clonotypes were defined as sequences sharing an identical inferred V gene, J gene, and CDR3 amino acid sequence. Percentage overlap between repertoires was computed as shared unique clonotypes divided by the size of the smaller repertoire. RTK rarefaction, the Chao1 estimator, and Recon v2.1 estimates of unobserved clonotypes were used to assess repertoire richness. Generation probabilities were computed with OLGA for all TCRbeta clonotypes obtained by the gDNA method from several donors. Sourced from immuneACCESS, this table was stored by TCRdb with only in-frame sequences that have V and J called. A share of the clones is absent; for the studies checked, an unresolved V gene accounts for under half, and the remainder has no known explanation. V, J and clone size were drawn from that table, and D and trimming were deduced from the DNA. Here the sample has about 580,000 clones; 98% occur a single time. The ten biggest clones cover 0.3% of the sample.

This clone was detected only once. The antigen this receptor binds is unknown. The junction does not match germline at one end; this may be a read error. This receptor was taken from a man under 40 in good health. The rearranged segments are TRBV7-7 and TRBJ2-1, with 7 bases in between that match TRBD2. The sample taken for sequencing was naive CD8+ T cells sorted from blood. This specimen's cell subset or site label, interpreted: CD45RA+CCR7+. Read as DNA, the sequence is TGTGCTAGCAGCCCCAGCGGGGATTACAATGAGCAGTTCTTC. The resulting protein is CASSPSGDYNEQFF.